The 18 T cell receptor beta chains below were found in one sample sequenced in a study of T cell responses to AZD1222 COVID-19 vaccine (dated by TCRdb to the early 2020s). Receptor libraries were prepared by the immunoSEQ multiplex PCR assay. TCRdb took this table from immuneACCESS and kept in-frame rearrangements with V and J called. Such tables lack part of the clones; where checked against another copy, unresolved V genes explain under half of the gap, and the rest is unexplained. The sample table holds roughly 120,000 clones, of which roughly 89% were seen once. More than 2% of the sample is held by the ten biggest clonotypes. This sample's time point label indicates: about 28 days (+/-7) after the second vaccine dose. This sample comprised peripheral blood, obtained 28 days after the second AZD1222 dose. These receptors were collected from an adult who received the AZD1222 COVID-19 vaccine.

The V gene is TRBV19, the J gene TRBJ2-5; 10 nucleotides line up with TRBD1. The V gene's germline CDR1 is LNHDA and CDR2 SQIVND (reference sequence). The trim removed 1 base at V and 3 bases at J, leaving 2 bases unmatched. The CDR3 runs 15 residues. The CDR3 sequence: CASSIVGTGEETQYF. Written as DNA, the CDR3 is TGTGCCAGTAGTATAGTTGGGACAGGGGAAGAGACCCAGTACTTC.

V usage is TRBV19 and J usage is TRBJ1-1; D may be TRBD1 (5 bases). The CDR3 length is 12 residues. Germline assignment: CDR1 LNHDA and CDR2 SQIVND (reference sequence). V shed 5 bases and J shed 11 bases, with 15 bases lying between them. CDR3 DNA: TGTGCCAGTAGTGCCCCGGGACCGGGGGCTTTCTTT. This codes for CASSAPGPGAFF.

The J gene is TRBJ1-2, the V gene TRBV6-5; weak D call: TRBD1 (5 bases). From germline, CDR1 is MNHEY and CDR2 SVGAGI. V was clipped by 2 bases and J by 7 bases, with 14 bases between them. CDR3 length: 14 amino acids. CDR3 bases: TGTGCCAGCAGTTACCGGGGGATTCACAGTGGCTACACCTTC. It yields the protein CASSYRGIHSGYTF.

The CDR3 is CASSSDRVYGYTF. CDR3 bases: TGTGCCAGCAGCTCGGACAGAGTCTATGGCTACACCTTC. V is TRBV7-3 and J is TRBJ1-2; D may be TRBD1 (6 bases). The CDR3 is 13 amino acids. The germline gives CDR1 SGHTA, CDR2 FQGTGA. Deletions cut 4 bases from V and 4 bases from J, with 10 bases between.

The CDR3 region has the DNA TGTGCCAGCAGTCCCGGGATCAGCTCCTACGAGCAGTACTTC. Amino acid sequence: CASSPGISSYEQYF. The chain joins TRBV7-2 to TRBJ2-7; possible D gene TRBD2, 5 bases. CDR3 length: 14 amino acids. Germline loops: CDR1 SGHTA, CDR2 FQGNSA. Trimming left V 6 bases short and J 0 bases short, with 12 bases between.

The chain couples TRBV7-9 to TRBJ2-7; 12 positions agree with TRBD2. Germline CDR1 reads SEHNR; CDR2 reads FQNEAQ (reference sequence). The CDR3 consists of 15 residues. J lost 4 bases, V lost 5 bases, and 6 bases had no gene match. CDR3 DNA sequence: TGTGCCAGCAGCAAGACTAGCGGGGGATCATACGAGCAGTACTTC. It specifies CASSKTSGGSYEQYF. Combining the CDR3 with reference TRBV7-9 and TRBJ2-7 gives the whole variable domain DTGVSQNPRHKITKRGQNVTFRCDPISEHNRLYWYRQTLGQGPEFLTYFQNEAQLEKSRLLSDRFSAERPKGSFSTLEIQRTEQGDSAMYLCASSKTSGGSYEQYFGPGTRLTVT.

The genes are TRBV10-3 and TRBJ2-3; 8 bases fit TRBD2. The length of the CDR3 is 15 residues. The V gene end was trimmed by 6 bases and the J gene end by 3 bases; junction bases not matched to a gene: 8. CDR1 and CDR2 from the germline V gene are ENHRY and SYGVKD. The CDR3, as DNA: TGTGCCATCAGGGCCTACGGGGGGGGAACAGATACGCAGTATTTT. Residues: CAIRAYGGGTDTQYF.

The rearrangement uses TRBV2 and TRBJ2-1; D is possibly TRBD2 (5 bases). V lost 4 bases and J 5 bases, leaving 12 bases between the germline ends. Germline-derived CDR1 and CDR2 are SNHLY and FYNNEI. There are 14 residues in the CDR3. CDR3: CASSASLEDNEQFF. In DNA form, the CDR3 reads TGTGCCAGCAGTGCATCCCTGGAGGACAATGAGCAGTTCTTC. Based on the CDR3 plus reference TRBV2 and TRBJ2-1, the full variable domain is EPEVTQTPSHQVTQMGQEVILRCVPISNHLYFYWYRQILGQKVEFLVSFYNNEISEKSEIFDDQFSVERPDGSNFTLKIRSTKLEDSAMYFCASSASLEDNEQFFGPGTRLTVL.

This clone was seen only once. This sequence joins TRBV3-1 (or the pseudogene TRBV3-2) and TRBJ1-2, with a tentative D call TRBD1 (5 bases). Germline loops: CDR1 LGHDT, CDR2 YNNKEL (reference sequence). Trimming pared 1 base from V and 4 bases from J, leaving 16 bases between. The CDR3 is 16 residues long. This CDR3 reads CASSQARPGGAYGYTF. The CDR3 nucleotides read TGTGCCAGCAGCCAAGCAAGACCCGGGGGAGCCTATGGCTACACCTTC.

This chain joins TRBV19 and TRBJ1-1; D might be TRBD1 (5 bases). With 6 bases removed from V and 4 bases from J, the gap between germline ends came to 15 bases. This CDR3 comprises 14 residues. CDR1 is LNHDA and CDR2 is SQIVND in the germline V gene (reference sequence). The CDR3, as DNA: TGTGCCAGTAGATTACCGGGGGAGGTCACTGAAGCTTTCTTT. Translation gives CASRLPGEVTEAFF.

The J gene is TRBJ2-7, the V gene TRBV10-3; perhaps TRBD1 as D (5 bases). There are 13 residues in the CDR3. The V and J ends lost 6 bases and 2 bases respectively, with 11 bases between them. Germline loops: CDR1 ENHRY, CDR2 SYGVKD. The CDR3 region is CAISLQVTYEQYF. The CDR3 nucleotides read TGTGCCATCAGCCTACAGGTAACCTACGAGCAGTACTTC.

This clone was counted once. The chain links TRBV4-2 to TRBJ1-1, with D possibly being TRBD1 (6 bases). V shed 2 bases and J shed 1 base, with 14 bases lying between them. CDR3 length: 16 residues. CDR1 is LGHNA and CDR2 is YNFKEQ in the germline V gene. CDR3 coding DNA: TGTGCCAGCAGCCAATCACTGACAGGTGGGAACACTGAAGCTTTCTTT. This encodes CASSQSLTGGNTEAFF.

The chain employs TRBV5-1 and TRBJ1-6; TRBD1 is a possible D gene (6 bases). The CDR3 is 16 amino acids. Germline CDR1 reads SGHRS; CDR2 reads YFSETQ. V lost 3 bases and J lost 10, with 20 bases in between. CDR3 in amino acids: CASSSRATGRDSPLHF. DNA for the CDR3: TGCGCCAGCAGCTCACGGGCCACAGGGAGGGACTCACCCCTCCACTTT.

This clone was observed once. In DNA form, the CDR3 reads TGTGCCAGCAGCTTAGAGCAGGATCATCAGCCCCAGCATTTT. Translation gives CASSLEQDHQPQHF. The chain is built from TRBV7-2 and TRBJ1-5; D is unresolved. This CDR3 is 14 amino acids long. The germline gives CDR1 SGHTA, CDR2 FQGNSA. Trimming removed 1 base at V and 5 bases at J, with 9 bases between.

This clone was observed once. The rearrangement links TRBV4-3 to TRBJ2-1; 7 nucleotides match TRBD2. CDR3 length: 16 amino acids. Trimming cost V 4 bases and J 2 bases; bases outside gene matches: 8. Germline CDR1 is LGHNA and CDR2 is YSLEER. The CDR3 protein is CASSPTVGGTYNEQFF. CDR3 in DNA: TGCGCCAGCAGCCCAACAGTGGGGGGGACCTACAATGAGCAGTTCTTC.

Concerning this clone itself: Because the CDR3's place on the DNA is in doubt, the DNA is left out and the CDR3 is given as listed by TCRdb. The rearrangement links TRBV7-2 to TRBJ1-5; TRBD1, the table's D call, was not compared with the DNA. The CDR3 totals 14 residues, both ends included. Germline V gives CDR1 SGHTA, CDR2 FQGNSA. Here the CDR3 reads CASSFGPGVQPQHF.

This chain uses TRBV6-2 or TRBV6-3 with TRBJ2-1, with TRBD2 matching 8 bases. The germline V gene has CDR1 MNHEY and CDR2 SVGEGT. The CDR3 contains 15 residues. V shed 6 bases, J shed 6 bases, and the junction held 10 bases outside the gene matches. CDR3 bases: TGTGCCAGCAGCTTCAGCGGGGGCGGGCCCAATGAGCAGTTCTTC. Protein: CASSFSGGGPNEQFF.

The V call is TRBV5-5, the J call TRBJ1-1; D gene uncertain. Germline V gives CDR1 SGHKS, CDR2 YYEKEE (reference sequence). V was pared by 1 base and J by 5 bases, with 3 bases between. This CDR3 is built from 11 residues. The CDR3, as DNA: TGTGCCAGCAGCTTGTTTACTGAAGCTTTCTTT. Amino acids: CASSLFTEAFF. The whole variable domain, remainder taken from reference TRBV5-5 and TRBJ1-1, is DAGVTQSPTHLIKTRGQQVTLRCSPISGHKSVSWYQQVLGQGPQFIFQYYEKEERGRGNFPDRFSARQFPNYSSELNVNALLLGDSALYLCASSLFTEAFFGQGTRLTVV.